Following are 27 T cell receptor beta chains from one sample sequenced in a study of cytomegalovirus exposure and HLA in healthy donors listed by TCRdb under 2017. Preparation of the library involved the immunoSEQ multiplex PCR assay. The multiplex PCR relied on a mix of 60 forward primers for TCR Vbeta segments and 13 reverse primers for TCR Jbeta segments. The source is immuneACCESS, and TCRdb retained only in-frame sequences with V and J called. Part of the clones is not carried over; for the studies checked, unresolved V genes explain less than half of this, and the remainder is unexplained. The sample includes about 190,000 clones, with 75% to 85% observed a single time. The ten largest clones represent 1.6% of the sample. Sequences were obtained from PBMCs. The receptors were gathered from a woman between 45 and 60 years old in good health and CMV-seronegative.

CDR3 nucleotides: TGTGCTAGTGGTTTGGTAGGGGGGACAGATCCACTAAGCTCCTACAATGAGCAGTTCTTC. It codes for CASGLVGGTDPLSSYNEQFF. The chain has TRBV12-5 and TRBJ2-1; tentative D call: TRBD1 (7 bases). The CDR3 sequence is 20 residues long. V lost 0 bases and J lost 0, with 21 bases in between. CDR1 is LGHNT, CDR2 FRNRAP, per germline.

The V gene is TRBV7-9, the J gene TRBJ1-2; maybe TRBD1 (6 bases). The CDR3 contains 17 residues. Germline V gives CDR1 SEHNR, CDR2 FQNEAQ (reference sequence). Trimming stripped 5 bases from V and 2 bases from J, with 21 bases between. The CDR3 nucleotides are TGTGCCAGCAGCCACATACAGGGAAACCTGGTAAACTATGGCTACACCTTC. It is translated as CASSHIQGNLVNYGYTF.

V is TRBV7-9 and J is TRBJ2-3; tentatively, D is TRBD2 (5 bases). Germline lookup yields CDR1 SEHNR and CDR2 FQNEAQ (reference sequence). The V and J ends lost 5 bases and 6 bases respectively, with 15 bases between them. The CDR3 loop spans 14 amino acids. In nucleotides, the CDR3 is TGTGCCAGCAGCCCCACTCCGGGGTCGGATACGCAGTATTTT. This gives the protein CASSPTPGSDTQYF.

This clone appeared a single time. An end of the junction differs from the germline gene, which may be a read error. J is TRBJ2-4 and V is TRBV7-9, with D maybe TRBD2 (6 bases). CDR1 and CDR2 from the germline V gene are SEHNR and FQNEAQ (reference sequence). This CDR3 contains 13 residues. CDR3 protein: CASSLESLAPGDF. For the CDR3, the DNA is TGTGCCAGCAGCCTAGAATCACTAGCCCCCGGGGACTTC.

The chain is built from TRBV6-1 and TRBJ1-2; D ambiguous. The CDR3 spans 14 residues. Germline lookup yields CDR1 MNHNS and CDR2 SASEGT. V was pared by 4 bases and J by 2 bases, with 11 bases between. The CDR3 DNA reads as TGTGCCAGCAGTGCCCCAGGAGGGAACTATGGCTACACCTTC. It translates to CASSAPGGNYGYTF.

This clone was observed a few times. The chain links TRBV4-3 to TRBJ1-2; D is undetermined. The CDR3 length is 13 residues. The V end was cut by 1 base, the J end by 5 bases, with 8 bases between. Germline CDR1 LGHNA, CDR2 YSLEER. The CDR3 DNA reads TGCGCCAGCAGCCAAGCCCCGGGATATGGCTACACCTTC. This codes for CASSQAPGYGYTF.

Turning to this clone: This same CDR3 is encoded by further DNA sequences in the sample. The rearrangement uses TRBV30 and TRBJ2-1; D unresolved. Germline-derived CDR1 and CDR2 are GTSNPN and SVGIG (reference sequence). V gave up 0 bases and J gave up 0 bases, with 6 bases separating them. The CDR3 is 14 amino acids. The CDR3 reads CAWSVGSSYNEQFF. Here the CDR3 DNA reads TGTGCCTGGAGTGTCGGTAGCTCCTACAATGAGCAGTTCTTC.

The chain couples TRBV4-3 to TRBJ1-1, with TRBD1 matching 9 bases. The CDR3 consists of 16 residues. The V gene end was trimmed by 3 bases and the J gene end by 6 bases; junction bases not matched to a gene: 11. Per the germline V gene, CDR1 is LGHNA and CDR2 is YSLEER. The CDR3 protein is CASSHFTGGVPPEAFF. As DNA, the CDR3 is TGCGCCAGCAGCCACTTCACAGGGGGCGTTCCCCCTGAAGCTTTCTTT.

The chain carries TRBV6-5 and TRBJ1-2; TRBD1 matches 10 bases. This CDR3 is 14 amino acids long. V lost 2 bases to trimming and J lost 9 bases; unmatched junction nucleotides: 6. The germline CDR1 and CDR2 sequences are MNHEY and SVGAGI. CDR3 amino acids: CASSYDRGLTSYTF. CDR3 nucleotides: TGTGCCAGCAGTTACGACAGGGGGCTGACTAGCTACACCTTC.

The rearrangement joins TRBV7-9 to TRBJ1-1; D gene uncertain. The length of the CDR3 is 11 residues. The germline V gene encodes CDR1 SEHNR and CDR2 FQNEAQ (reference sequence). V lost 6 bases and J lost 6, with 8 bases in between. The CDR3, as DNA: TGTGCCAGCAGTCTATTGCCTGAAGCTTTCTTT. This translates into CASSLLPEAFF.

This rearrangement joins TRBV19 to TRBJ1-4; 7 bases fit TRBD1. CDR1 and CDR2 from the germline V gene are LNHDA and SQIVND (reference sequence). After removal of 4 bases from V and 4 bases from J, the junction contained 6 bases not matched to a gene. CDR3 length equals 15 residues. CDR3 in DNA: TGTGCCAGTAGTACCCAGGGGGATTTTAATGAAAAACTGTTTTTT. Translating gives CASSTQGDFNEKLFF.

The CDR3 coding sequence is TGCGCCAGCAGCTTGAGGAGCGGGAGCTCCTACAATGAGCAGTTCTTC. Translation: CASSLRSGSSYNEQFF. The V call is TRBV5-1, the J call TRBJ2-1, with 8 bases fitting TRBD2. The V segment lost 1 base and the J segment 0 bases; nucleotides outside the gene matches: 3. CDR3 length: 16 residues. CDR1 and CDR2 from the germline V gene are SGHRS and YFSETQ.

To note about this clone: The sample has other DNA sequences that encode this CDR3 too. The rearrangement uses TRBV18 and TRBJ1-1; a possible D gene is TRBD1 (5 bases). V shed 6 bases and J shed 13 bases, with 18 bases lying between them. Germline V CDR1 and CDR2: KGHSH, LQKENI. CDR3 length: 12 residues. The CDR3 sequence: CASSAAGVRGFF. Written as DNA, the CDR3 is TGTGCCAGCTCTGCCGCGGGGGTTAGGGGTTTCTTT.

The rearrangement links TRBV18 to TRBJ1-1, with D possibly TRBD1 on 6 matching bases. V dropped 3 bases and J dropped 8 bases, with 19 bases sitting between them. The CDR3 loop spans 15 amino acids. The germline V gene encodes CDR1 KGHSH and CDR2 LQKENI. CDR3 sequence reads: CASSPAGPGRGEAFF. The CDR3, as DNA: TGTGCCAGCTCACCGGCCGGTCCAGGGAGGGGGGAAGCTTTCTTT.

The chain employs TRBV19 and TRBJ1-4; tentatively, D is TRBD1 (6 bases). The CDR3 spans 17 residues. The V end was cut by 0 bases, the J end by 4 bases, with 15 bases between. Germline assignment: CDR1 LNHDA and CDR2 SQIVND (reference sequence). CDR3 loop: CASSIDGGHGGNEKLFF. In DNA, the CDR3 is TGTGCCAGTAGTATAGACGGGGGGCACGGCGGTAATGAAAAACTGTTTTTT.

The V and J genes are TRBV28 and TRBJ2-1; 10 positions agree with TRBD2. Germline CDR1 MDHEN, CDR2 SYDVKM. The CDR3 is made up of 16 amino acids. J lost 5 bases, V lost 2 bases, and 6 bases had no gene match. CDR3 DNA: TGTGCCAGCAGTTTAGTAGCGGGAGGTGCTAACAATGAGCAGTTCTTC. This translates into CASSLVAGGANNEQFF.

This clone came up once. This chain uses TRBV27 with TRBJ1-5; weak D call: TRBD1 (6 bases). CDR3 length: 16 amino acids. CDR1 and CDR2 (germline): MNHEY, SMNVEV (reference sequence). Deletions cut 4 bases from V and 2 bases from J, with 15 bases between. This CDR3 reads CASSSSGAFGNQPQHF. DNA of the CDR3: TGTGCCAGCAGTTCTTCAGGGGCGTTCGGCAATCAGCCCCAGCATTTT.

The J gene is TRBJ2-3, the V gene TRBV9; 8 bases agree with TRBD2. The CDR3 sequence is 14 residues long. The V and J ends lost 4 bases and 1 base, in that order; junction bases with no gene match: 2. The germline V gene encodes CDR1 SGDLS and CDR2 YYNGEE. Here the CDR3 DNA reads TGTGCCAGCAGCCCGGGGGGGGGCACAGATACGCAGTATTTT. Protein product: CASSPGGGTDTQYF.

CDR3 sequence: CATGLAGGNTGELFF. The CDR3 coding sequence is TGTGCCACCGGACTAGCGGGAGGGAACACCGGGGAGCTGTTTTTT. This chain joins TRBV19 and TRBJ2-2, with 14 positions matching TRBD2. CDR1 is LNHDA, CDR2 SQIVND, per germline (reference sequence). The CDR3 spans 15 residues. V lost 10 bases and J lost 1; bases outside the gene matches: 2.

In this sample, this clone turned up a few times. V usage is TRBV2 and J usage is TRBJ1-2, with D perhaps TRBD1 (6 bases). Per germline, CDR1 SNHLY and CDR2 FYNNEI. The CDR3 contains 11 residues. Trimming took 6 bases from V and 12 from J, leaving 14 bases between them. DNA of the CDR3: TGTGCCAGCAGGGAGGACAGTTGGGACACCTTC. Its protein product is CASREDSWDTF.

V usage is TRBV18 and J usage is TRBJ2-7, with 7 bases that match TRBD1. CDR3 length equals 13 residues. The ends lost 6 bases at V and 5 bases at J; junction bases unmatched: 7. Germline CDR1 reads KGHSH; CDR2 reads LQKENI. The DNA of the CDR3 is TGTGCCAGCTCTAGACAGGGAAAGAACGAGCAGTACTTC. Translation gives CASSRQGKNEQYF.

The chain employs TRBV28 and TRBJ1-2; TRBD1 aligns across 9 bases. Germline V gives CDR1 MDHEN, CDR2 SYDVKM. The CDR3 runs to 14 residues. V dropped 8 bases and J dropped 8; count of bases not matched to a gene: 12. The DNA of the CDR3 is TGTGCCAGCCGAGGGAGGGGGACAGGGCGCGGCTACACCTTC. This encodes CASRGRGTGRGYTF.

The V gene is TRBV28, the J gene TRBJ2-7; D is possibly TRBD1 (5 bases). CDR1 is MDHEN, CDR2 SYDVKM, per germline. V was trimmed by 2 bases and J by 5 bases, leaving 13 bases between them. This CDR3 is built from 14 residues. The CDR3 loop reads CASSLQGILNEQYF. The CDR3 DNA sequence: TGTGCCAGCAGTTTACAGGGAATTCTCAACGAGCAGTACTTC.

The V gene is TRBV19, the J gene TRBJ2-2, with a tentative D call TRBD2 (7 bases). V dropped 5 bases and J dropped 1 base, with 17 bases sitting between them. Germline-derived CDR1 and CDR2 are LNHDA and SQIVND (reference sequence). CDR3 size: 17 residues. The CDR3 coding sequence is TGTGCCAGTAGTCCAGAAGGGGGGGCATTGAACACCGGGGAGCTGTTTTTT. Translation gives CASSPEGGALNTGELFF.

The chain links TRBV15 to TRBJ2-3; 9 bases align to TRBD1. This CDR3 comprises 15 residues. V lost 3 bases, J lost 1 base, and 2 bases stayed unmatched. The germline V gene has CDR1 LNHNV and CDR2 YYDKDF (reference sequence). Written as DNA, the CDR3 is TGTGCCACCAGCAGCCGGGACAGGGGCACAGATACGCAGTATTTT. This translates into CATSSRDRGTDTQYF.

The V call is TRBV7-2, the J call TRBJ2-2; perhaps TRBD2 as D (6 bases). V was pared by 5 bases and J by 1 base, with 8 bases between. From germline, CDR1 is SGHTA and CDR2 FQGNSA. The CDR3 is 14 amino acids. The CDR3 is CASSPGLNTGELFF. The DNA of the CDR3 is TGTGCCAGCAGCCCGGGACTGAACACCGGGGAGCTGTTTTTT.

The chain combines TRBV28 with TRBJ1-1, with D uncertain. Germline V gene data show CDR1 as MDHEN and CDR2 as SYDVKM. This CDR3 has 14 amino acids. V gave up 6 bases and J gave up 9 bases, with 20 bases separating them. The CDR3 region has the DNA TGTGCCAGCAGGACGTTGGAGGGCCTAAGGAAAGCTTTCTTT. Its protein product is CASRTLEGLRKAFF. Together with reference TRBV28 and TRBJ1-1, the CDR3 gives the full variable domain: DVKVTQSSRYLVKRTGEKVFLECVQDMDHENMFWYRQDPGLGLRLIYFSYDVKMKEKGDIPEGYSVSREKKERFSLILESASTNQTSMYLCASRTLEGLRKAFFGQGTRLTVV.